This T cell receptor (beta chain) was retrieved from a study of T cell responses to AZD1222 COVID-19 vaccine. As regards this clone: Its target is unknown.

The CDR3 contains 16 residues. V gave up 6 bases and J gave up 6 bases; unmatched junction bases: 12. Germline loops: CDR1 LNHDA, CDR2 SQIVND (reference sequence). Findings of the study overall: The reported proportion of spike-specific TCRs targeting unmutated variant regions was nearly half. Most donors were white British, females outnumbered males, and clonal diversity was possibly underestimated. Spike-wide vaccine-associated CD4 TCRs dominated at 160-218 and 743-854.

This table comes from immunoSEQ multiplex PCR, and its TCRdb copy is limited to in-frame clones, with some not included. The sample records about 86,000 clones, 88% being singletons. The specimen was peripheral blood, collected on day 0 of AZD1222 vaccination. J is TRBJ1-1 and V is TRBV19; 11 bases are shared with TRBD1. The sequence was obtained from an adult in good health. The CDR3 DNA is TGTGCCAGTAGCATACGCAGAGGACAGGGGGCCCCTGAAGCTTTCTTT. The encoded protein is CASSIRRGQGAPEAFF. The complete variable domain, with remaining parts taken from reference TRBV19 and TRBJ1-1, reads DGGITQSPKYLFRKEGQNVTLSCEQNLNHDAMYWYRQDPGQGLRLIYYSQIVNDFQKGDIAEGYSVSREKKESFPLTVTSAQKNPTAFYLCASSIRRGQGAPEAFFGQGTRLTVV.